Presented here are 9 T cell receptor beta chains from one specimen sequenced in a study of T cells in localized non-small cell lung cancer. The method was immunoSEQ multiplex PCR; TCRdb's version includes in-frame clones alone and lacks a portion of them. The sample lists some 17,000 clones, around 87% seen once, with roughly 1.2% in the top ten. Sequencing was performed on peripheral blood mononuclear cells, taken before any cancer treatment. The source of these receptors is a woman aged 40-69 years with stage III lung adenocarcinoma.

This chain joins TRBV2 and TRBJ1-4; TRBD1 aligns across 7 bases. V lost 6 bases and J lost 0; bases outside the gene matches: 10. The CDR3 length is 17 residues. Per the germline V gene, CDR1 is SNHLY and CDR2 is FYNNEI. CDR3 in DNA: TGTGCCAGCAGCCGCACGGACAGGTCTGCAACTAATGAAAAACTGTTTTTT. Amino acids: CASSRTDRSATNEKLFF. Complete variable domain (other parts from reference TRBV2 and TRBJ1-4): EPEVTQTPSHQVTQMGQEVILRCVPISNHLYFYWYRQILGQKVEFLVSFYNNEISEKSEIFDDQFSVERPDGSNFTLKIRSTKLEDSAMYFCASSRTDRSATNEKLFFGSGTQLSVL.

The CDR3 protein is CASNQARRRDTQYF. In DNA, the CDR3 is TGTGCCAGCAATCAGGCGCGACGCAGGGATACGCAGTATTTT. The J gene is TRBJ2-3, the V gene TRBV6-5, with D unresolved. Germline V CDR1 and CDR2: MNHEY, SVGAGI. Trimming removed 7 bases from V and 6 bases from J, with 17 bases in between. The CDR3 has 14 residues.

This clone was detected a few times. The chain employs TRBV14 and TRBJ1-1; the match to TRBD1 covers 7 bases. Germline V gene sequence: CDR1 SGHDN, CDR2 FVKESK. The CDR3 has 13 residues. The ends lost 1 base at V and 9 bases at J; junction bases unmatched: 5. The chain's CDR3 is CASSQVGTVKAFF. DNA of the CDR3: TGTGCCAGCAGCCAAGTCGGGACAGTGAAAGCTTTCTTT.

V usage is TRBV6-5 and J usage is TRBJ1-1; TRBD1 matches 8 bases. Germline V CDR1 and CDR2: MNHEY, SVGAGI. The CDR3 spans 11 residues. After removal of 2 bases from V and 12 bases from J, the junction contained 2 bases not matched to a gene. The chain's CDR3 is CASSYQGATFF. The CDR3 DNA is TGTGCCAGCAGTTACCAGGGGGCAACTTTCTTT.

The V call is TRBV9, the J call TRBJ2-7; D possibly matches TRBD1 or TRBD2 (5 bases each). This CDR3 is built from 18 residues. V lost 0 bases, J lost 3 bases, and 22 bases lay in between. Germline-derived CDR1 and CDR2 are SGDLS and YYNGEE. The chain's CDR3 is CASSVAPRGGRTHYEQYF. The CDR3 bases are TGTGCCAGCAGCGTAGCTCCCCGGGGCGGGCGGACCCACTACGAGCAGTACTTC.

Here the CDR3 DNA reads TGTGCCAGCTCCCAGGGGTCCTACAATGAGCAGTTCTTC. Its protein product is CASSQGSYNEQFF. The rearrangement links TRBV7-9 to TRBJ2-1, with a possible D match to TRBD1 (6 bases). The germline gives CDR1 SEHNR, CDR2 FQNEAQ (reference sequence). The V and J ends lost 8 bases and 1 base respectively, with 9 bases between them. This CDR3 contains 13 residues.

The chain combines TRBV28 with TRBJ2-7, with a tentative D call TRBD2 (6 bases). This CDR3 comprises 15 residues. The V end was cut by 5 bases, the J end by 2 bases, with 16 bases between. Looked up from germline, CDR1 is MDHEN and CDR2 is SYDVKM. CDR3 loop: CASSPGTLSTYEQYF. The CDR3 DNA reads as TGTGCCAGCAGTCCCGGGACTTTATCGACCTACGAGCAGTACTTC.

This clone showed up just a few times. The J gene is TRBJ1-1, the V gene TRBV7-2, with D perhaps TRBD1 (5 bases). Trimming shortened V by 5 bases and J by 4 bases, and 17 bases separated the two germline ends. Germline lookup yields CDR1 SGHTA and CDR2 FQGNSA. CDR3 size: 15 residues. The CDR3 loop reads CASSITGAGGTEAFF. The DNA of the CDR3 is TGTGCCAGCAGCATAACGGGTGCGGGGGGCACTGAAGCTTTCTTT.

The rearrangement joins TRBV5-4 to TRBJ1-2; D not resolved. CDR3 size: 13 residues. V was shortened by 4 bases and J by 1 base, with 8 bases between the two germline ends. Germline V gives CDR1 SGHNT, CDR2 YYREEE (reference sequence). CDR3 sequence: CASSPDLNYGYTF. For the CDR3, the DNA is TGTGCCAGCAGCCCAGACCTTAACTATGGCTACACCTTC.